The clone carrying this TCR beta chain was counted ten times or more. The antigen remains undetermined. This sample is part of a study of T cells in Graves' hyperthyroidism and ophthalmopathy. At the level of the study: Peripheral blood was taken when the disease was first diagnosed, before any treatment began.

Study observations and caveats: The blood repertoire included most of the expanded thyroid clonotypes above 0.001.

Thyroid ultrasound, orbital computed tomography, clinical symptoms, and serum thyroxine and TRAb underpinned diagnoses. Each 10 ml fresh peripheral blood draw supplied the PBMCs. Researchers amplified the TCR beta CDR3 regions from RNA transcripts. An initial round of RT-PCR targeting the TCR CDR3 relied on the HTBI primer set. MiXCR, applied by TCRdb to the multiplex PCR reads, yields one record per CDR3 protein. This sample has approximately 710,000 distinct CDR3 sequences, with 15% to 20% found just once. Germline V lookup: CDR1 MDHEN, CDR2 SYDVKM. Trimming shortened V by 4 bases and J by 0 bases, and 4 bases separated the two germline ends. The CDR3 is 13 residues long.

The sample consisted of blood. V usage is TRBV28 and J usage is TRBJ1-5; the D is unclear. This TCR derives from a man in his forties or fifties with Graves' hyperthyroidism. CDR3 residues: CASSWDSNQPQHF. The CDR3 DNA is TGTGCCAGCAGTTGGGATAGCAATCAGCCCCAGCATTTT.